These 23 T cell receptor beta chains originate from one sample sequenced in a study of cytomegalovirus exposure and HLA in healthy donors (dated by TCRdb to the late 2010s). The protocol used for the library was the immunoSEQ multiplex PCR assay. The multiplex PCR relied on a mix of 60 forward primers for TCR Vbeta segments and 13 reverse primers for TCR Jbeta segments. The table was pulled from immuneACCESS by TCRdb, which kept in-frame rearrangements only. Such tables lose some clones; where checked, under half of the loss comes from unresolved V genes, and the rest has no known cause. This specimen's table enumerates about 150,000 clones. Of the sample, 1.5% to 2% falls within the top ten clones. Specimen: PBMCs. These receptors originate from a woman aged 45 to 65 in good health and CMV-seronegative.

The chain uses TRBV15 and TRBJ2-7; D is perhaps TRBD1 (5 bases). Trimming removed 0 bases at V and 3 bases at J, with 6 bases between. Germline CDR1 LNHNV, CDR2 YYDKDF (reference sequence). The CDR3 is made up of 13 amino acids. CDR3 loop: CATSRDTGYEQYF. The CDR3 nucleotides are TGTGCCACCAGCAGAGATACAGGCTACGAGCAGTACTTC.

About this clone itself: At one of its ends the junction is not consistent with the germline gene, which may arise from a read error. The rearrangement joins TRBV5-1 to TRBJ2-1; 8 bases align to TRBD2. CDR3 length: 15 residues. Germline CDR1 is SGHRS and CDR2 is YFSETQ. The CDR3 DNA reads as TGCGCCAGCACACCACTAGCGGACTCCGACAATGAGCAGTTCTTC. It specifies CASTPLADSDNEQFF.

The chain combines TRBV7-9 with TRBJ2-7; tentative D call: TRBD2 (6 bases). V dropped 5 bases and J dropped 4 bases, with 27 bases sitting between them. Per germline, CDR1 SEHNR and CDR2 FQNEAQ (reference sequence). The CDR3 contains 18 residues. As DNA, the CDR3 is TGTGCCAGCAGCAGGAGTGGGTCGGCGGGGTCCGAGGGGTACGAGCAGTACTTC. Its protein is CASSRSGSAGSEGYEQYF. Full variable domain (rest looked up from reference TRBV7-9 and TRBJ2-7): DTGVSQNPRHKITKRGQNVTFRCDPISEHNRLYWYRQTLGQGPEFLTYFQNEAQLEKSRLLSDRFSAERPKGSFSTLEIQRTEQGDSAMYLCASSRSGSAGSEGYEQYFGPGTRLTVT.

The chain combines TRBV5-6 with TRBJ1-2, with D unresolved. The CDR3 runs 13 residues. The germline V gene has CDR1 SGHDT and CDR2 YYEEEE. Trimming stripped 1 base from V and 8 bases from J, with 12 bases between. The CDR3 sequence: CASSLTPPYGYTF. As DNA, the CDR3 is TGTGCCAGCAGCTTGACACCGCCATACGGCTACACCTTC.

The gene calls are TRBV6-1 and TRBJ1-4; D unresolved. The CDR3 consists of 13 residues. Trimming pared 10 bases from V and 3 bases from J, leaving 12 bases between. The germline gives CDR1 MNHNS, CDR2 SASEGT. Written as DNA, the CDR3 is TGTGCCACTAGCGGCGAATCTAATGAAAAACTGTTTTTT. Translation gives CATSGESNEKLFF.

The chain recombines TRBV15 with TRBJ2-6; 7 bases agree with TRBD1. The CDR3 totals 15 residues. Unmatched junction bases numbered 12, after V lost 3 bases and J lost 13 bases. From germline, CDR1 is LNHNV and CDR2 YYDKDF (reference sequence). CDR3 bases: TGTGCCACCAGCAGGCCTCCAGGGGGTAACCCAGTCCTGACTTTC. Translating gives CATSRPPGGNPVLTF.

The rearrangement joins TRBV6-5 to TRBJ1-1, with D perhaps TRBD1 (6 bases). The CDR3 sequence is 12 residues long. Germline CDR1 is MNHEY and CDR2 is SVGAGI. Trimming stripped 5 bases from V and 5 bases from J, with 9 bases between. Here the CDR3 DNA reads TGTGCCAGCAGTCGTACAGGGACTGAAGCTTTCTTT. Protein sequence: CASSRTGTEAFF.

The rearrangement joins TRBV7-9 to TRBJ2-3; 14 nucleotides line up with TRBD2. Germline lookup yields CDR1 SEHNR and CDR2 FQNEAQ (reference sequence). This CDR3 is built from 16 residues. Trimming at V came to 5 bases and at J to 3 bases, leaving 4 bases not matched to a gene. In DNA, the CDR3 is TGTGCCAGCAGCCCGTGGACTAGCGGGAGGACAGATACGCAGTATTTT. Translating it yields CASSPWTSGRTDTQYF.

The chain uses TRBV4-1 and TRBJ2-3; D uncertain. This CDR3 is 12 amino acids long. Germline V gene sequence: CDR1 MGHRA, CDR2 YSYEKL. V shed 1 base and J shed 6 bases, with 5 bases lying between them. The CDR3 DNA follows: TGCGCCAGCAGCCAAGTAATGGATACGCAGTATTTT. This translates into CASSQVMDTQYF.

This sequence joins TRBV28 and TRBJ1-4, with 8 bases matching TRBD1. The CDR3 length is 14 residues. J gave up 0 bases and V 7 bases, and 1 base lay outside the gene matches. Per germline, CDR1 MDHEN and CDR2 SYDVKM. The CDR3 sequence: CASNRGATNEKLFF. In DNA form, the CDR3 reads TGTGCCAGCAACAGGGGGGCAACTAATGAAAAACTGTTTTTT.

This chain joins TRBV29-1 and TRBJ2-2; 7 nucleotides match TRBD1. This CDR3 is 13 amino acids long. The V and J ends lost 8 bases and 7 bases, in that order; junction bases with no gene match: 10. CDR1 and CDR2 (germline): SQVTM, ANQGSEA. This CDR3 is CSTKDRVDGELFF. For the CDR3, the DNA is TGCAGCACCAAAGACAGGGTCGACGGGGAGCTGTTTTTT.

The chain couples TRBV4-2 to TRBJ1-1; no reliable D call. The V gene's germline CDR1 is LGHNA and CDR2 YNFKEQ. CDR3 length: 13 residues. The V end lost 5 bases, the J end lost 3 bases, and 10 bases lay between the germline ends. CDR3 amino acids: CASSSQADTEAFF. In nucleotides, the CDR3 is TGTGCCAGCAGCAGTCAGGCCGACACTGAAGCTTTCTTT.

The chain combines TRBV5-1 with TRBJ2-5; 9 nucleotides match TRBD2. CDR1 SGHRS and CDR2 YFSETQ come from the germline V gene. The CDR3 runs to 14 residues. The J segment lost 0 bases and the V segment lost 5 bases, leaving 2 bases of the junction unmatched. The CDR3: CASSPSGNQETQYF. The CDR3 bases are TGCGCCAGCAGTCCTAGCGGGAACCAAGAGACCCAGTACTTC.

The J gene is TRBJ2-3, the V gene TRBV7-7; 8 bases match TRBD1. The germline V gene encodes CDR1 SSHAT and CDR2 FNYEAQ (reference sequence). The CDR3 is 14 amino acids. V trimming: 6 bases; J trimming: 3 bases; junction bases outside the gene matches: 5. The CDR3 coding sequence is TGTGCCAGCAGTCTCGGACAGGGTACAGATACGCAGTATTTT. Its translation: CASSLGQGTDTQYF.

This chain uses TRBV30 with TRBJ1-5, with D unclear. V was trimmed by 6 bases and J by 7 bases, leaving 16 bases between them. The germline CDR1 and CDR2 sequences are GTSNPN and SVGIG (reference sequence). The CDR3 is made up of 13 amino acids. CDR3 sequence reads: CACSRSGGQPQHF. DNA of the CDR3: TGTGCCTGCAGTAGGTCGGGTGGACAGCCCCAGCATTTT.

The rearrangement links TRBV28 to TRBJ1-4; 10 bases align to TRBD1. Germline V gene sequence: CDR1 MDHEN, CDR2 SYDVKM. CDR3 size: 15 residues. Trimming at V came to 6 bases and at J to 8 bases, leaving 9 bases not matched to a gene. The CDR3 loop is CASSWGQGNIEKLFF. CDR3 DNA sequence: TGTGCCAGCAGCTGGGGACAGGGGAATATCGAAAAACTGTTTTTT.

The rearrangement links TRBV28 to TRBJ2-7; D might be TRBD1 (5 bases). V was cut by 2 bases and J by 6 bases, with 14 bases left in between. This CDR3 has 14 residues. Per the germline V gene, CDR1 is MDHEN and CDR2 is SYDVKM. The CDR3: CASSLARADGEQYF. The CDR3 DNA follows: TGTGCCAGCAGTTTAGCCAGGGCTGACGGCGAGCAGTACTTC. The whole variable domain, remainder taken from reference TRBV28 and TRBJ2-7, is DVKVTQSSRYLVKRTGEKVFLECVQDMDHENMFWYRQDPGLGLRLIYFSYDVKMKEKGDIPEGYSVSREKKERFSLILESASTNQTSMYLCASSLARADGEQYFGPGTRLTVT.

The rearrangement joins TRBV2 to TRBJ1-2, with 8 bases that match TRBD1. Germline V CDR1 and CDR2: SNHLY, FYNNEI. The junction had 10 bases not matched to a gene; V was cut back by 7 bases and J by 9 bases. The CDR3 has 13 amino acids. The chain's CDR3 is CASILQGGGSYTF. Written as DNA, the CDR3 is TGTGCCAGCATTTTACAGGGGGGAGGAAGCTACACCTTC.

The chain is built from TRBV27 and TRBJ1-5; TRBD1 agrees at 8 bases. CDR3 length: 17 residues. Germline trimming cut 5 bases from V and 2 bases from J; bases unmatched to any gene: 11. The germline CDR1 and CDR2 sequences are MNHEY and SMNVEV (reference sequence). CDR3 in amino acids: CASSPLRGLVGNQPQHF. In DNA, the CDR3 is TGTGCCAGCAGTCCCCTCAGGGGGCTCGTGGGCAATCAGCCCCAGCATTTT.

CDR3 bases: TGTGCCAGCTCCCTGGCAGGCCGCAATCAGCCCCAGCATTTT. Protein: CASSLAGRNQPQHF. The chain recombines TRBV6-1 with TRBJ1-5; no reliable D call. CDR1 and CDR2 (germline): MNHNS, SASEGT. V shed 8 bases and J shed 2 bases, with 13 bases lying between them. This CDR3 is 14 amino acids long.

The CDR3 DNA reads as TGTGCCTGGAGTGTACGAGGTAGCGGGGAACTTAGTGAGCAGTTCTTC. It codes for CAWSVRGSGELSEQFF. The chain recombines TRBV30 with TRBJ2-1, with TRBD2 matching 8 bases. The CDR3 has 16 amino acids. V shed 0 bases and J 9 bases; nucleotides not matched to a gene: 13. The germline V gene encodes CDR1 GTSNPN and CDR2 SVGIG (reference sequence).

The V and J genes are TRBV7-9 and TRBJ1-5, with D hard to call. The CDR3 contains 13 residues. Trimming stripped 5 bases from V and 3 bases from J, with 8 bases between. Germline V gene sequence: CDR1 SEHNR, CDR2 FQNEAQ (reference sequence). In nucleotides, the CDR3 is TGTGCCAGCAGCCCCGGGGACAATCAGCCCCAGCATTTT. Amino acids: CASSPGDNQPQHF. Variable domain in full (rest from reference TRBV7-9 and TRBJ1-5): DTGVSQNPRHKITKRGQNVTFRCDPISEHNRLYWYRQTLGQGPEFLTYFQNEAQLEKSRLLSDRFSAERPKGSFSTLEIQRTEQGDSAMYLCASSPGDNQPQHFGDGTRLSIL.

CDR3 nucleotides: TGTGCCAGCAGCGTAGGGGGCGGGAACACCGGGGAGCTGTTTTTT. Its protein product is CASSVGGGNTGELFF. The rearrangement joins TRBV9 to TRBJ2-2, with D maybe TRBD1 (5 bases). The V and J ends lost 0 bases and 1 base respectively, with 7 bases between them. The CDR3 spans 15 residues. Germline-derived CDR1 and CDR2 are SGDLS and YYNGEE.